This T cell receptor (beta chain) derives from a study of shared clonotypes between healthy human individuals. The protocol was immunoSEQ multiplex PCR, while the TCRdb copy is restricted to in-frame clones and leaves out a portion. This repertoire shows about a million clones, 70% to 80% found once; its top ten account for around 1.5%. The CDR3 is made up of 13 amino acids. Germline loops: CDR1 SGHNT, CDR2 YYREEE (reference sequence). V lost 5 bases and J lost 6, with 14 bases in between. Findings of the study overall: A small donor pool kept down the genetic and exposure-history diversity that was represented. Shared clonotypes: about 5% naive CD4, around 3.5% naive CD8, less than 2.5% memory CD4, about 0.41% memory CD8.

This clone occurred many times. The antigen is not known. The study drew its donors from healthy HIV-negative adults without recent acute infections or vaccinations. This TCR derives from a man aged 18 to 35 in good health. The V and J genes are TRBV5-4 and TRBJ1-1; D gene ambiguous. The specimen sequenced was memory CD4+ T cells sorted from blood. The subset was: CD45RA-negative fraction. The CDR3 is CASRYSGGAEAFF. In nucleotides, the CDR3 is TGTGCCAGCAGATATTCAGGTGGCGCTGAAGCTTTCTTT.